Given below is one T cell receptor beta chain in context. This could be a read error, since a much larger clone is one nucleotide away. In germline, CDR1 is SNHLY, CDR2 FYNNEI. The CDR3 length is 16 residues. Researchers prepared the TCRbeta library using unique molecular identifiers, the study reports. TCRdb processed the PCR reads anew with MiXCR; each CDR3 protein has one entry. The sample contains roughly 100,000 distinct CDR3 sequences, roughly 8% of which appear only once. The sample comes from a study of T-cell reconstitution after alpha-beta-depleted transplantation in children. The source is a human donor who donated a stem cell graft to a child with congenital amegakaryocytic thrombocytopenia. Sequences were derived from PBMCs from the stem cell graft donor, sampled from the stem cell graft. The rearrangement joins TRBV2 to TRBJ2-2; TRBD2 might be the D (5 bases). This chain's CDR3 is CASRPAGLSHTGQLFF. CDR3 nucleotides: TGTGCCAGCAGACCTGCAGGACTCTCGCACACCGGGCAGCTGTTTTTT.